This is a list of T cell receptor beta chains from one sample in a study of T cells in Graves' hyperthyroidism and ophthalmopathy. Each CDR3 protein is one row after TCRdb ran MiXCR on the multiplex PCR reads. The sample gives hundreds of thousands of distinct CDR3 sequences, about 17% of which show up once; approximately 3.8% is in the top ten. The material sequenced was blood. These receptors were taken from a woman aged 30 to 39 with Graves' hyperthyroidism. CDR3s include the opening cysteine and the closing phenylalanine or tryptophan. Each record gives: D gene, V gene, J gene, clone size, CDR3 protein, CDR3 DNA. The D gene is left open where the match is weak. Where a row states a size, it is once, few, many or the class of an expanded clone; other rows omit it.

.	TRBV5-1	TRBJ2-5	.	CASWETGGGGETQYF	TGCGCCAGCTGGGAAACAGGAGGGGGAGGAGAGACCCAGTACTTC
.	TRBV4-1	TRBJ2-5	many	CASSPGDNRETQYF	TGCGCCAGCAGCCCGGGGGACAACCGAGAGACCCAGTACTTC
TRBD1	TRBV12-3/TRBV12-4	TRBJ1-2	many	CASSFPQGGGNGYTF	TGTGCCAGCAGTTTTCCACAAGGAGGGGGCAACGGCTACACCTTC
.	TRBV7-3	TRBJ2-3	many	CASSLRPDTQYF	TGTGCCAGCAGCTTAAGGCCGGATACGCAGTATTTT
TRBD2	TRBV20-1	TRBJ2-3	many	CSAMAWTSRSTDTQYF	TGCAGTGCTATGGCCTGGACTAGCAGGAGCACAGATACGCAGTATTTT
.	TRBV19	TRBJ1-1	many	CASMGQGNTEAFF	TGTGCCAGTATGGGGCAGGGAAACACTGAAGCTTTCTTT
.	TRBV25-1	TRBJ1-2	.	CASSDRWTSGYTF	TGTGCCAGCAGTGATAGATGGACGAGTGGCTACACCTTC
.	TRBV28	TRBJ1-1	many	CASSLLVLGGTEAFF	TGTGCCAGCAGTTTACTAGTCCTGGGGGGCACTGAAGCTTTCTTT
.	TRBV5-1	TRBJ1-5	many	CASSLAGDSNQPQHF	TGCGCCAGCAGCTTGGCCGGAGACAGCAATCAGCCCCAGCATTTT
.	TRBV7-2	TRBJ2-1	many	CASSLGLVEQFF	TGTGCCAGCAGCTTAGGTTTGGTTGAGCAGTTCTTC
TRBD1	TRBV28	TRBJ2-1	many	CASSARGQGPNQFF	TGTGCCAGCAGTGCGCGGGGACAGGGCCCCAATCAGTTCTTC
.	TRBV3-1	TRBJ2-4	many	CASAGSRNIQYF	TGTGCCTCGGCAGGGAGTAGAAACATTCAGTACTTC
.	TRBV5-1	TRBJ2-3	.	CASSSDGFTDTQYF	TGCGCCAGCAGCTCAGACGGATTCACAGATACGCAGTATTTT
.	TRBV3-1	TRBJ1-5	once	CASSRSVGRQPQHF	TGTGCCAGCAGCCGGTCGGTGGGACGTCAGCCCCAGCATTTT
.	TRBV10-3	TRBJ1-5	few	CAISAENQPQHF	TGTGCCATCAGTGCGGAAAATCAGCCCCAGCATTTT
.	TRBV6-1	TRBJ1-2	.	CASSSTGRMLYGYTF	TGTGCCAGCAGCTCTACGGGACGGATGCTATATGGCTACACCTTC
TRBD1	TRBV6-1	TRBJ1-2	many	CASSEVGQGRGYTF	TGTGCCAGCAGTGAAGTCGGACAGGGAAGAGGCTACACCTTC
TRBD1	TRBV15	TRBJ2-7	many	CATSGDRFTYEQYF	TGTGCCACCAGCGGGGACAGGTTTACCTACGAGCAGTACTTC
TRBD1	TRBV20-1	TRBJ1-2	many	CSARVTGRLDGYTF	TGCAGTGCTAGAGTGACAGGGCGTCTAGATGGCTACACCTTC
.	TRBV5-4	TRBJ2-5	once	CASSLVVPRGGETQYF	TGTGCCAGCAGCTTGGTCGTCCCCAGGGGGGGGGAGACCCAGTACTTC
TRBD1	TRBV5-1	TRBJ2-1	few	CASSSTPGTGVLEQFF	TGCGCCAGCAGCTCGACTCCCGGGACAGGGGTTCTCGAGCAGTTCTTC
.	TRBV6-1	TRBJ1-1	many	CASRVPGTRAEAFF	TGTGCCAGCAGGGTACCGGGGACGCGCGCTGAAGCTTTCTTT
TRBD2	TRBV6-1	TRBJ2-1	once	CASRPPGLSDNEQFF	TGTGCCAGCAGACCTCCGGGACTATCTGACAATGAGCAGTTCTTC
.	TRBV20-1	TRBJ2-2	many	CSARDIYSSGELFF	TGCAGTGCTAGAGATATCTATTCAAGTGGGGAGCTGTTTTTT
TRBD2	TRBV27	TRBJ2-1	.	CASSEGLANEQFF	TGTGCCAGCAGTGAGGGACTAGCGAATGAGCAGTTCTTC
TRBD2	TRBV11-2	TRBJ2-2	few	CASSFIAGTGELFF	TGTGCCAGCAGCTTCATAGCGGGAACCGGGGAGCTGTTTTTT
.	TRBV12-3/TRBV12-4	TRBJ2-6	few	CASSGRVGANVLTF	TGTGCCAGCAGCGGCAGGGTTGGGGCCAACGTCCTGACTTTC
.	TRBV2	TRBJ2-3	few	CASSDLKGKSDTQYF	TGTGCCAGCAGTGATCTTAAGGGGAAATCAGATACGCAGTATTTT
.	TRBV6-2/TRBV6-3	TRBJ2-1	many	CASSYPLGSGSTRNEQFF	TGTGCCAGCAGTTACCCCCTTGGGAGCGGGTCAACGCGGAATGAGCAGTTCTTC
.	TRBV9	TRBJ2-7	.	CASSVMPGDYEQYF	TGTGCCAGCAGCGTAATGCCCGGTGACTACGAGCAGTACTTC
.	TRBV18	TRBJ2-1	many	CASSPRGRAYNEQFF	TGTGCCAGCTCACCTCGGGGCAGGGCTTACAATGAGCAGTTCTTC
.	TRBV11-3	TRBJ2-1	many	CASSLDNEQFF	TGTGCCAGCAGCTTAGACAATGAGCAGTTCTTC
TRBD2	TRBV30	TRBJ2-1	few	CAWSVPWGSGRAYNEQFF	TGTGCCTGGAGTGTCCCTTGGGGTAGCGGGAGGGCCTACAATGAGCAGTTCTTC
TRBD2	TRBV6-1	TRBJ2-5	.	CASRGLAGAGETQYF	TGTGCCAGCAGGGGACTAGCGGGAGCGGGGGAGACCCAGTACTTC
.	TRBV11-2	TRBJ2-5	many	CASSLDPGAQYF	TGTGCCAGCAGCTTAGATCCAGGGGCCCAGTACTTC
.	TRBV12-3/TRBV12-4	TRBJ2-1	many	CASSALSGEQFF	TGTGCCAGCAGTGCACTTAGCGGCGAGCAGTTCTTC
TRBD2	TRBV5-1	TRBJ2-3	few	CASSTPTSGRTDTQYF	TGCGCCAGCAGCACCCCGACTAGCGGGAGAACAGATACGCAGTATTTT
.	TRBV7-2	TRBJ2-7	many	CASSFQGTAYEQYF	TGTGCCAGCAGCTTTCAGGGAACAGCCTACGAGCAGTACTTC
TRBD1	TRBV6-2/TRBV6-3	TRBJ2-5	many	CASSYGGRDRQETQYF	TGTGCCAGCAGTTACGGAGGTCGGGACAGACAAGAGACCCAGTACTTC
.	TRBV20-1	TRBJ2-1	many	CSAVLNEQFF	TGCAGTGCGGTTTTAAATGAGCAGTTCTTC
.	TRBV19	TRBJ1-5	many	CASRNTGQLQPQHF	TGTGCCAGTAGAAATACCGGACAGTTACAGCCCCAGCATTTT
.	TRBV28	TRBJ2-5	many	CASSLLGGAVETQYF	TGTGCCAGCAGTTTGTTGGGGGGCGCGGTGGAGACCCAGTACTTC
.	TRBV18	TRBJ2-3	.	CASSSPVGGPGTDTQYF	TGTGCCAGCTCATCACCCGTTGGAGGGCCGGGCACAGATACGCAGTATTTT
.	TRBV12-3/TRBV12-4	TRBJ2-4	.	CASRPSGSRKNIQYF	TGTGCCAGCAGGCCATCAGGGTCGCGAAAAAACATTCAGTACTTC
TRBD1	TRBV25-1	TRBJ1-5	.	CASSDRGTIQPQHF	TGTGCCAGCAGTGACAGGGGGACTATTCAGCCCCAGCATTTT
.	TRBV7-9	TRBJ2-7	many	CASSRGDGTYEQYF	TGTGCCAGCAGCCGCGGGGACGGGACCTACGAGCAGTACTTC
.	TRBV11-3	TRBJ2-1	many	CASSPGVHEQFF	TGTGCCAGCAGCCCCGGGGTCCATGAGCAGTTCTTC
.	TRBV7-9	TRBJ2-3	.	CASMAGRGTDTQYF	TGTGCCAGCATGGCGGGACGCGGCACAGATACGCAGTATTTT
.	TRBV29-1	TRBJ2-5	.	CSVDSGRGAYQETQYF	TGCAGCGTTGATAGTGGGAGAGGGGCCTACCAAGAGACCCAGTACTTC
TRBD2	TRBV7-9	TRBJ2-2	few	CASSNSGTSGYTGELFF	TGTGCCAGCAGCAACAGTGGGACTAGCGGGTACACCGGGGAGCTGTTTTTT
.	TRBV30	TRBJ1-1	many	CAWTPPDSFEAFF	TGTGCCTGGACCCCACCTGACAGTTTTGAAGCTTTCTTT
.	TRBV20-1	TRBJ1-5	many	CSARIPEEDQPQHF	TGCAGTGCTAGAATACCAGAAGAAGATCAGCCCCAGCATTTT
TRBD1	TRBV27	TRBJ1-2	many	CASQRTGDYGYTF	TGTGCCAGCCAACGGACAGGAGACTATGGCTACACCTTC
.	TRBV12-3/TRBV12-4	TRBJ2-5	many	CASSLRSGQETQYF	TGTGCCAGCAGTTTACGATCAGGGCAAGAGACCCAGTACTTC
TRBD2	TRBV4-2	TRBJ2-1	.	CASSRRGLAEILNEQFF	TGTGCCAGCAGCCGAAGGGGACTAGCGGAGATACTCAATGAGCAGTTCTTC
.	TRBV3-1	TRBJ1-1	many	CASSPARALGTEAFF	TGTGCCAGCAGCCCAGCCAGGGCTTTAGGCACTGAAGCTTTCTTT
TRBD2	TRBV6-2/TRBV6-3	TRBJ2-1	.	CATSYLPGLVYNEQFF	TGTGCCACCAGTTACTTACCCGGACTAGTCTACAATGAGCAGTTCTTC
.	TRBV20-1	TRBJ2-7	few	CSASDFWEQYF	TGCAGTGCTTCCGATTTTTGGGAGCAGTACTTC